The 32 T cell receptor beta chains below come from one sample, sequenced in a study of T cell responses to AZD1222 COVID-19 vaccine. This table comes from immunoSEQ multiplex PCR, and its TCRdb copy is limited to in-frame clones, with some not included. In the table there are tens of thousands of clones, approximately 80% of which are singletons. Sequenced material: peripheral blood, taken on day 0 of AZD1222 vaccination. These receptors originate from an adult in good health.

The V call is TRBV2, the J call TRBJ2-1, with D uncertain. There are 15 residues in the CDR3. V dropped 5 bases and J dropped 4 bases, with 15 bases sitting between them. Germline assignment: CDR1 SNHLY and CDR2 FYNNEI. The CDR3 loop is CASSSLETKYNEQFF. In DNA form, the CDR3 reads TGTGCCAGCAGTAGTCTGGAGACCAAATACAATGAGCAGTTCTTC.

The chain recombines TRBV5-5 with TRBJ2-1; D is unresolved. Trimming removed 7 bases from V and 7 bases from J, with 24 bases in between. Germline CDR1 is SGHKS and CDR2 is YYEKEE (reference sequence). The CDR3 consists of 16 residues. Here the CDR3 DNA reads TGTGCCAGCTCTCCAGGAGCCCTCATCATTAGTAATGAGCAGTTCTTC. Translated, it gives CASSPGALIISNEQFF.

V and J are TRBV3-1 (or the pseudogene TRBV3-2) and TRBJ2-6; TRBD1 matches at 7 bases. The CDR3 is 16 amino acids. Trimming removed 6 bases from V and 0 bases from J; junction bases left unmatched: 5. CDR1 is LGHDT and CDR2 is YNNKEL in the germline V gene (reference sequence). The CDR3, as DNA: TGTGCCAGCAGTAAGACAGGGAGCTCTGGGGCCAACGTCCTGACTTTC. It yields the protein CASSKTGSSGANVLTF.

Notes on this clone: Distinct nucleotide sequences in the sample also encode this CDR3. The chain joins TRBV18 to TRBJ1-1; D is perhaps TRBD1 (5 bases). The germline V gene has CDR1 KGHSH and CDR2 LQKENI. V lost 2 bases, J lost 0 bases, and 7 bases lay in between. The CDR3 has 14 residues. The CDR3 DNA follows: TGTGCCAGCTCACCAAGACAGATGAACACTGAAGCTTTCTTT. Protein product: CASSPRQMNTEAFF.

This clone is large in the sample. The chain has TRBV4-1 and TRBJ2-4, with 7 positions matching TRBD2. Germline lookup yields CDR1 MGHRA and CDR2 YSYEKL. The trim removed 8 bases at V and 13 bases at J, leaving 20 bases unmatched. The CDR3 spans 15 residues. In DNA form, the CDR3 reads TGCGCCAGCTCGGGAGGTGGTAGCGGTGGGTCCCGACAGTACTTC. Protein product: CASSGGGSGGSRQYF.

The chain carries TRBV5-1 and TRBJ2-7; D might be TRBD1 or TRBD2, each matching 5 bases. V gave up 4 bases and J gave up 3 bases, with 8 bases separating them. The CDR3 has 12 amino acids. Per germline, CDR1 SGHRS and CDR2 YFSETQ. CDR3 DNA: TGCGCCAGCAGCCCTGGGGGCTACGAGCAGTACTTC. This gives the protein CASSPGGYEQYF.

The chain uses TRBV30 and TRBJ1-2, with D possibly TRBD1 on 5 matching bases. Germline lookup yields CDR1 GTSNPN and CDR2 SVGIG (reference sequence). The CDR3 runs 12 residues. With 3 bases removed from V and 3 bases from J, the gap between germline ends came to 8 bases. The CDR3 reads CAWRRGYYGYTF. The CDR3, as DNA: TGTGCCTGGAGGAGGGGCTACTATGGCTACACCTTC.

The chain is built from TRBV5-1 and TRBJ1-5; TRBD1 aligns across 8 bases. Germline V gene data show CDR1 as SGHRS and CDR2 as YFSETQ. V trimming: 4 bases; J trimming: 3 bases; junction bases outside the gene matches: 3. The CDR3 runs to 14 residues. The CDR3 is CASSLQGDNQPQHF. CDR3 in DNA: TGCGCCAGCAGCCTACAGGGGGACAATCAGCCCCAGCATTTT.

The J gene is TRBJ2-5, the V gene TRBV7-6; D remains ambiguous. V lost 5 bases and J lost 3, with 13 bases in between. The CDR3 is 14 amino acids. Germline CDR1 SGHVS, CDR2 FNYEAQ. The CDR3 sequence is CASSPGGSKETQYF. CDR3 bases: TGTGCCAGCAGCCCGGGCGGTTCTAAAGAGACCCAGTACTTC.

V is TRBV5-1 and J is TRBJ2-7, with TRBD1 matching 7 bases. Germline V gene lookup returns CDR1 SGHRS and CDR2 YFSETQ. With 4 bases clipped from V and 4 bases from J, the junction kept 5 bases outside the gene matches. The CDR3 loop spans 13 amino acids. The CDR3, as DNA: TGCGCCAGCAGCCTAGACAGGGTATACGAGCAGTACTTC. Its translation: CASSLDRVYEQYF.

The CDR3 DNA is TGTGCCAGCAGCTTGGCCGGGCCCCGGGGTCAGCCCCAGCATTTT. Translation: CASSLAGPRGQPQHF. This chain links TRBV5-6 with TRBJ1-5; D remains unclear. The germline V and J ends were trimmed by 0 bases and 6 bases, with 13 bases remaining between them. CDR1 SGHDT and CDR2 YYEEEE come from the germline V gene. The CDR3 runs 15 residues.

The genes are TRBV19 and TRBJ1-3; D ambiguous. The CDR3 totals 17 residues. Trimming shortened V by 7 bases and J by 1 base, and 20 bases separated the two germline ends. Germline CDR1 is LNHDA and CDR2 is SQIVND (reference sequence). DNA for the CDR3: TGTGCCAGTACCATGAGGGCTTTGGTATCGTCTGGAAACACCATATATTTT. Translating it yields CASTMRALVSSGNTIYF.

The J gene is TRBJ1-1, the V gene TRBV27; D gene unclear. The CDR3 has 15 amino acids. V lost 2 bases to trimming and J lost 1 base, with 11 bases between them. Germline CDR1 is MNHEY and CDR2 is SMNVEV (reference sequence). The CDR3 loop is CASSLDRLGNTEAFF. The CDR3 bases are TGTGCCAGCAGTTTAGACCGGCTGGGGAACACTGAAGCTTTCTTT.

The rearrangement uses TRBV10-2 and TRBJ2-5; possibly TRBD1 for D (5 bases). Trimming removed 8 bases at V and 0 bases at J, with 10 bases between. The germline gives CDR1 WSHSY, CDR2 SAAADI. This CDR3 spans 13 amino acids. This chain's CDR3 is CASGALYQETQYF. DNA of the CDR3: TGCGCCAGCGGGGCACTATACCAAGAGACCCAGTACTTC.

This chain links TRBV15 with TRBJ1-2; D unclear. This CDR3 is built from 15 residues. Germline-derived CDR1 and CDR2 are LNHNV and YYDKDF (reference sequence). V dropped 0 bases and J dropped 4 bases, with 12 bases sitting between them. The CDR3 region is CATSRDSAVLYGYTF. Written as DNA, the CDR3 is TGTGCCACCAGCAGAGATTCGGCAGTCCTCTATGGCTACACCTTC.

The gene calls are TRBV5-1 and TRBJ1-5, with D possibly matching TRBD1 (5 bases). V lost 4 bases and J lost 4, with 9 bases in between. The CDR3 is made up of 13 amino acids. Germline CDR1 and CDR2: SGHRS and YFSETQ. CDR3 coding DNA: TGCGCCAGCAGCGTGGGGGGGAATCAGCCCCAGCATTTT. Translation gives CASSVGGNQPQHF.

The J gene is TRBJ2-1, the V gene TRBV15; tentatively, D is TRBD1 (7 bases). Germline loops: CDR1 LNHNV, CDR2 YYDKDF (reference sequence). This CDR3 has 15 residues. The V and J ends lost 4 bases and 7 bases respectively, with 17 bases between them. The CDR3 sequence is CATSKGARGWNEQFF. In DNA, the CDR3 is TGTGCCACCAGCAAGGGGGCTCGGGGGTGGAATGAGCAGTTCTTC.

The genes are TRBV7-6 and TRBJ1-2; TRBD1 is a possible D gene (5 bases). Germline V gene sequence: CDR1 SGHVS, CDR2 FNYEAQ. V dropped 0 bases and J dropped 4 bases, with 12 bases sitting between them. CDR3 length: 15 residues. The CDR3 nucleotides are TGTGCCAGCAGCTTAGCGCTCGGGGGAGCCTATGGCTACACCTTC. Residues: CASSLALGGAYGYTF. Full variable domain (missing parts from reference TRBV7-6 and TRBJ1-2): GAGVSQSPRYKVTKRGQDVALRCDPISGHVSLYWYRQALGQGPEFLTYFNYEAQQDKSGLPNDRFSAERPEGSISTLTIQRTEQRDSAMYRCASSLALGGAYGYTFGSGTRLTVV.

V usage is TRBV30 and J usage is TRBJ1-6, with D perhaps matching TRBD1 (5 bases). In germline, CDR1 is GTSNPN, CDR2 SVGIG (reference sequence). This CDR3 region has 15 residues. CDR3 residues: CAGRRDLVHNSPLHF. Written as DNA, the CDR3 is TGTGCTGGGAGGAGGGACCTTGTTCATAATTCACCCCTCCACTTT.

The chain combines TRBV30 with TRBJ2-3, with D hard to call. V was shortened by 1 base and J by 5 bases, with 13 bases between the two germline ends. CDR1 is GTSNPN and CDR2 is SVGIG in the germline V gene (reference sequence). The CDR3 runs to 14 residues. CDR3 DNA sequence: TGTGCCTGGAGTGCCCACGAAGTCCTAGATACGCAGTATTTT. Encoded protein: CAWSAHEVLDTQYF.

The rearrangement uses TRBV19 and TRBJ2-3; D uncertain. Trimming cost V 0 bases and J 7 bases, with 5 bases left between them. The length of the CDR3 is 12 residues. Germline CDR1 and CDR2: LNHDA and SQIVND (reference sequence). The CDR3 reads CASSIEGNTQYF. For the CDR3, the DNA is TGTGCCAGTAGTATAGAGGGGAATACGCAGTATTTT.

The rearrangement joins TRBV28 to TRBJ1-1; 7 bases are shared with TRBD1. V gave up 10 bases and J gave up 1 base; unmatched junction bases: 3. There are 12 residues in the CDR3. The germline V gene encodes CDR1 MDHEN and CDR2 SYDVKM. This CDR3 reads CANRGWNTEAFF. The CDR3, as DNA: TGTGCCAACAGGGGCTGGAACACTGAAGCTTTCTTT. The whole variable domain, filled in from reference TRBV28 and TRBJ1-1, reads DVKVTQSSRYLVKRTGEKVFLECVQDMDHENMFWYRQDPGLGLRLIYFSYDVKMKEKGDIPEGYSVSREKKERFSLILESASTNQTSMYLCANRGWNTEAFFGQGTRLTVV.

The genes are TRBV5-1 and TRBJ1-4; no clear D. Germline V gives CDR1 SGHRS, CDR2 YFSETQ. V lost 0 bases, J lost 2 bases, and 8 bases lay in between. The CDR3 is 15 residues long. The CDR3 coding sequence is TGCGCCAGCAGCTTGGTTCCTGGGACTAATGAAAAACTGTTTTTT. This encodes CASSLVPGTNEKLFF.

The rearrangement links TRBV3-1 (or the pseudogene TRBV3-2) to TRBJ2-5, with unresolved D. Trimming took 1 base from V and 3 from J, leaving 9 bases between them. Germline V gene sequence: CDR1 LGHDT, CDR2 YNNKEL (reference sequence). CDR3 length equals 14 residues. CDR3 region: CASSQVSGEETQYF. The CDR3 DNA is TGTGCCAGCAGCCAAGTATCCGGTGAAGAGACCCAGTACTTC.

CDR3 region: CASSLDRGGSNEKLFF. The CDR3 region has the DNA TGTGCCAGCTCACTGGACAGGGGAGGGTCTAATGAAAAACTGTTTTTT. The chain combines TRBV18 with TRBJ1-4; 9 bases match TRBD1. CDR1 is KGHSH and CDR2 is LQKENI in the germline V gene. The trim removed 4 bases at V and 3 bases at J, leaving 6 bases unmatched. CDR3 size: 16 residues. Based on the CDR3 plus reference TRBV18 and TRBJ1-4, the full variable domain is NAGVMQNPRHLVRRRGQEARLRCSPMKGHSHVYWYRQLPEEGLKFMVYLQKENIIDESGMPKERFSAEFPKEGPSILRIQQVVRGDSAAYFCASSLDRGGSNEKLFFGSGTQLSVL.

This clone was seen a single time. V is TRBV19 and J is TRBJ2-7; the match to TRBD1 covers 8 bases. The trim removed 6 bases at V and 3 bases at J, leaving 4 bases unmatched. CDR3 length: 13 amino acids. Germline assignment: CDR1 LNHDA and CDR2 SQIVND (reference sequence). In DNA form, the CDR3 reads TGTGCCAGTAGGGGACAGGTTGACTACGAGCAGTACTTC. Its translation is CASRGQVDYEQYF.

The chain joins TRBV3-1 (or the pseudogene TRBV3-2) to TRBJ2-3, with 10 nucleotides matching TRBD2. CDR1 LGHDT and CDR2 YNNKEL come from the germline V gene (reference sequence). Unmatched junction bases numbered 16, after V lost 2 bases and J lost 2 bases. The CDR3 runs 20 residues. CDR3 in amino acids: CASSQTAGWGAGGPTDTQYF. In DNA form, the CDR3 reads TGTGCCAGCAGCCAAACGGCCGGCTGGGGAGCGGGGGGGCCCACAGATACGCAGTATTTT.

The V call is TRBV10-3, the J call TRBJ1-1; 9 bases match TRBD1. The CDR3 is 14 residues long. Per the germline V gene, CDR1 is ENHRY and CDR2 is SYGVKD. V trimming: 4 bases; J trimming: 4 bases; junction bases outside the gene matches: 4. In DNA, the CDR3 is TGTGCCATCAGTGCGGACAGGGGTGGCACTGAAGCTTTCTTT. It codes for CAISADRGGTEAFF.

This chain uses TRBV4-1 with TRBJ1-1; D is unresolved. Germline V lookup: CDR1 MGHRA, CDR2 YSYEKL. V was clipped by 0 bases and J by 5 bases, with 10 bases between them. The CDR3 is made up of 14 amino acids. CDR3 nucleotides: TGCGCCAGCAGCCAAGACTCGAGGTGGACTGAAGCTTTCTTT. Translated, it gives CASSQDSRWTEAFF.

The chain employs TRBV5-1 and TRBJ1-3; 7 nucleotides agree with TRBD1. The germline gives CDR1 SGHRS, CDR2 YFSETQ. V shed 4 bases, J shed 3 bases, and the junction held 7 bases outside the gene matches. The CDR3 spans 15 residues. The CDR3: CASSPETGDGNTIYF. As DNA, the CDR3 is TGCGCCAGCAGCCCAGAAACAGGGGATGGAAACACCATATATTTT.

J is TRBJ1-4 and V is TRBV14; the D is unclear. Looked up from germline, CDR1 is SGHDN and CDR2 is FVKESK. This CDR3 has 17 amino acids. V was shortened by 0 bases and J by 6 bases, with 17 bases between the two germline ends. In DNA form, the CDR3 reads TGTGCCAGCAGCCAAGAAAATGCGCTTCTCTATCATGAAAAACTGTTTTTT. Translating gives CASSQENALLYHEKLFF. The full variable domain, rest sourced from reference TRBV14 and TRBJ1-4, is EAGVTQFPSHSVIEKGQTVTLRCDPISGHDNLYWYRRVMGKEIKFLLHFVKESKQDESGMPNNRFLAERTGGTYSTLKVQPAELEDSGVYFCASSQENALLYHEKLFFGSGTQLSVL.

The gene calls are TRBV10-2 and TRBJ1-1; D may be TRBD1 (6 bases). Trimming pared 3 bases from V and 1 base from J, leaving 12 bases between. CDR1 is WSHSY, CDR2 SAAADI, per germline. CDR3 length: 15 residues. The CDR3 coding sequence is TGCGCCAGCAGTGATCCGGGACACAAGAACACTGAAGCTTTCTTT. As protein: CASSDPGHKNTEAFF.